This T cell receptor (beta chain) was sequenced for a study of shared clonotypes between healthy human individuals. V shed 5 bases, J shed 3 bases, and the junction held 8 bases outside the gene matches. The CDR3 loop spans 16 amino acids. Germline CDR1 reads SGHAT; CDR2 reads FQNNGV. This clone was recorded at least ten times. Several immunoSEQ plates received, in even portions, the genomic DNA of each subset. When replicate PCRs were run on unsorted PBMC, they used about 300 ng DNA, some 30,000 T cell genomes. Spread over ten immunoSEQ deep assay plates, unsorted PBMC DNA underwent sequencing. The table came from immunoSEQ multiplex PCR; TCRdb's copy has only in-frame clones and leaves some out. The sample lists roughly 95,000 clones; about 45% were seen once.

V usage is TRBV11-2 and J usage is TRBJ2-1, with 9 bases matching TRBD2. This TCR came from a woman aged 40-49 years in good health. Some clones in this sample may be carry-over from other donors' samples. The sample consisted of PBMCs. DNA of the CDR3: TGTGCCAGCAGCCCTAGGGGACTAGCCAACTACAATGAGCAGTTCTTC. Its translation: CASSPRGLANYNEQFF.